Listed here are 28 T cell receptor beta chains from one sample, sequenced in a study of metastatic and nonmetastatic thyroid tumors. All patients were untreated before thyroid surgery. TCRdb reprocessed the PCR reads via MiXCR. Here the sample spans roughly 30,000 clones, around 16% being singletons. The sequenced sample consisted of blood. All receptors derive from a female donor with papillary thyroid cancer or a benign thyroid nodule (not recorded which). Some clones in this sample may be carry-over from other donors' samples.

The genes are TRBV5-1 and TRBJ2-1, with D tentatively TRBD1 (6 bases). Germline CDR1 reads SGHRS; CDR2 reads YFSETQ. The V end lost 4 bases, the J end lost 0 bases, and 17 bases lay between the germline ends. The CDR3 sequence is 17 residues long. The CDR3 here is CASSTFRDISSYNEQFF. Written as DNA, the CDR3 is TGCGCCAGCAGCACCTTCCGGGACATTAGCTCCTACAATGAGCAGTTCTTC.

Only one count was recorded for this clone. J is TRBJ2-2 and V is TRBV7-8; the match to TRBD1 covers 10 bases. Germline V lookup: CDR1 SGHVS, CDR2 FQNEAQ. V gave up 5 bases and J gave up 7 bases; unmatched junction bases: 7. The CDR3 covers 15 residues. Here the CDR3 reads CASSLDRGQFGELFF. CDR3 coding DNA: TGTGCCAGCAGCCTCGACAGGGGGCAATTCGGGGAGCTGTTTTTT.

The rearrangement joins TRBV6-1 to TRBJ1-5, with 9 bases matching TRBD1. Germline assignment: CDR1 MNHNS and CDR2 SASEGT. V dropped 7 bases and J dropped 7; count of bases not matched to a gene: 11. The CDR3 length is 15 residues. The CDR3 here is CASIPQGALNQPQHF. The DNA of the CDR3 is TGTGCCAGCATTCCACAGGGGGCTTTGAACCAGCCCCAGCATTTT.

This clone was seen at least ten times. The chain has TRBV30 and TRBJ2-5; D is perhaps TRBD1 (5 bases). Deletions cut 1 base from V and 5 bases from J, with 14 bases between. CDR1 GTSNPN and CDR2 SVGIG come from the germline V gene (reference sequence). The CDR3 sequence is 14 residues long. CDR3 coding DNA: TGTGCCTGGAGTGCAACTCAGGGTGGCGAGACCCAGTACTTC. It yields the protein CAWSATQGGETQYF.

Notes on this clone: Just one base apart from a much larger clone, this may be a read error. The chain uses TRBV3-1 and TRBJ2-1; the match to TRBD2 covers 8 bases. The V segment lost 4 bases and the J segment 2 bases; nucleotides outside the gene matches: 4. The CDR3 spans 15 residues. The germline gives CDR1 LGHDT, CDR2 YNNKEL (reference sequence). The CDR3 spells CASSPGGTTYNEQFF. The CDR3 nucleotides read TGTGCCAGCAGCCCGGGGGGGACTACCTACAATGAGCAGTTCTTC.

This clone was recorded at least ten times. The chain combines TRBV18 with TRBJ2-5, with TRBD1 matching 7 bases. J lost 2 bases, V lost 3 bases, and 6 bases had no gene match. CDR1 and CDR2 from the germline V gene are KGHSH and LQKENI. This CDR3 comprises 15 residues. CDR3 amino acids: CASSPRQGLQETQYF. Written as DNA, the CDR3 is TGTGCCAGCTCACCTCGACAGGGCCTTCAAGAGACCCAGTACTTC.

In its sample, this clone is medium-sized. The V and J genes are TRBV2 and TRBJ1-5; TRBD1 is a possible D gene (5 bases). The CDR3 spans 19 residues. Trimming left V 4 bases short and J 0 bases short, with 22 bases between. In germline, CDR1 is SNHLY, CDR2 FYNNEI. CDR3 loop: CASSGGILTADYSNQPQHF. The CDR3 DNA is TGTGCCAGCAGTGGTGGTATCTTGACAGCTGATTATAGCAATCAGCCCCAGCATTTT.

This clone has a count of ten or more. For the CDR3, the DNA is TGTGCCAGCAGGCGGGGGACGGGCCCCTACGAGCAGTACTTC. This translates into CASRRGTGPYEQYF. This rearrangement joins TRBV28 to TRBJ2-7; TRBD2 matches at 7 bases. Germline assignment: CDR1 MDHEN and CDR2 SYDVKM. This CDR3 comprises 14 residues. V gave up 6 bases and J gave up 2 bases; unmatched junction bases: 7.

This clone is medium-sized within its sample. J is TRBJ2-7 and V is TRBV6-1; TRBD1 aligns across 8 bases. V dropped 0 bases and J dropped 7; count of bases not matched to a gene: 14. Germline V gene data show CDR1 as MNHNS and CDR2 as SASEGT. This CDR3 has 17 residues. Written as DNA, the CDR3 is TGTGCCAGCAGTGAAGCGGGGGCTGGACAGGGACTCGGGGAGCAGTACTTC. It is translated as CASSEAGAGQGLGEQYF.

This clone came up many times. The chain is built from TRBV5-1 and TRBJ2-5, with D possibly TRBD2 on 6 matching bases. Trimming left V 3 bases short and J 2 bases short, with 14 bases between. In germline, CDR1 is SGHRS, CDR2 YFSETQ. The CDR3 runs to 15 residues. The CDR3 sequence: CASSSPGGRQETQYF. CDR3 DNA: TGCGCCAGCAGCTCCCCTGGGGGGAGGCAAGAGACCCAGTACTTC.

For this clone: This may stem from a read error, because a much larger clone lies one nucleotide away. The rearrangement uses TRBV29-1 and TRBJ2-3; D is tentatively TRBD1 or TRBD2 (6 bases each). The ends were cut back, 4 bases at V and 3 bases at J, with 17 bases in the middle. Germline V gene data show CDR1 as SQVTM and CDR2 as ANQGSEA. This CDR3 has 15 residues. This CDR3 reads CSVASGGGGTDTQYF. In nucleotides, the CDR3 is TGCAGCGTTGCCTCGGGCGGAGGGGGGACAGATACGCAGTATTTT.

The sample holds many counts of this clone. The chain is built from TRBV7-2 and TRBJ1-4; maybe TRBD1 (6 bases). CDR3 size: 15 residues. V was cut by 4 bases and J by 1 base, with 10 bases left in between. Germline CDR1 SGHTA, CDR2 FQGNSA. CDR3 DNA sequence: TGTGCCAGCAGCTCAGGACAGCTAACTAATGAAAAACTGTTTTTT. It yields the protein CASSSGQLTNEKLFF.

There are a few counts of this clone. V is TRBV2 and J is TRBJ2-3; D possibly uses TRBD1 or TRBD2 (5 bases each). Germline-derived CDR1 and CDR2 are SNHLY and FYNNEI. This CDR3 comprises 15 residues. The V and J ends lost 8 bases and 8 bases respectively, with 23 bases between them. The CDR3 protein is CASSIQRWGQGTQYF. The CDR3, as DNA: TGTGCCAGCTCCATTCAGCGGTGGGGCCAGGGTACGCAGTATTTT.

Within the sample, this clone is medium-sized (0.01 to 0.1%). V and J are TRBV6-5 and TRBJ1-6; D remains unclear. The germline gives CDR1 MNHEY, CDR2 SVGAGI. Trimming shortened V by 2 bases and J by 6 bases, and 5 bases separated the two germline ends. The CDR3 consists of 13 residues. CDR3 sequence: CASSYDGNSPLHF. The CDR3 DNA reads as TGTGCCAGCAGTTACGACGGTAATTCACCCCTCCACTTT.

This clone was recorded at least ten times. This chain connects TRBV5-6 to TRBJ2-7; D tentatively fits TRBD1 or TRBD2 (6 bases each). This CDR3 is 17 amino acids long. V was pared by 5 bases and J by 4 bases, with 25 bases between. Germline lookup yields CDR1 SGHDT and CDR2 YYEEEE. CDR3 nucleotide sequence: TGTGCCAGCAGATTCGGAAACTGGGGGGCTGGGGATTACGAGCAGTACTTC. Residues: CASRFGNWGAGDYEQYF.

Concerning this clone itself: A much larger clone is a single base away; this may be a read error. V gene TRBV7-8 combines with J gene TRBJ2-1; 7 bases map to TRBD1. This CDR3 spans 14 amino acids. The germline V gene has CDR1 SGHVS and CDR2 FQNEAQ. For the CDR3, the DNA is TGTGCCAGCAGCTTGACAGGGACCTACAATGAGCAGCTCTTC. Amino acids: CASSLTGTYNEQLF.

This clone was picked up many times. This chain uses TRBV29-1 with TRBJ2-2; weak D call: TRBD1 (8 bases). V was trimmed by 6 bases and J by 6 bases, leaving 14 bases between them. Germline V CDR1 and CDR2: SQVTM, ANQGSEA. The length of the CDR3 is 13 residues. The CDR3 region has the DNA TGCAGCGTACGACAGGGGAGGGCCGGGGAGCTGTTTTTT. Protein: CSVRQGRAGELFF.

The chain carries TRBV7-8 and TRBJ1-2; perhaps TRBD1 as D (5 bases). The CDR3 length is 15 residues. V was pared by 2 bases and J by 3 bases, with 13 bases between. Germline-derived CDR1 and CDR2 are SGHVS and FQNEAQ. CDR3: CASSLRGGQHYGYTF. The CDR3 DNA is TGTGCCAGCAGCTTAAGGGGCGGTCAACACTATGGCTACACCTTC.

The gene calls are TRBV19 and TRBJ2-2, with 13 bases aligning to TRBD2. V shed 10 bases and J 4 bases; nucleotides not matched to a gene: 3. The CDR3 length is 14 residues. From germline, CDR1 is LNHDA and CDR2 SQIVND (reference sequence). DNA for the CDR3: TGTGCCACACGGACTAGCGGGAGCACCGGGGAGCTGTTTTTT. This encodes CATRTSGSTGELFF. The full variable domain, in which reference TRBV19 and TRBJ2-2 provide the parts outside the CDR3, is DGGITQSPKYLFRKEGQNVTLSCEQNLNHDAMYWYRQDPGQGLRLIYYSQIVNDFQKGDIAEGYSVSREKKESFPLTVTSAQKNPTAFYLCATRTSGSTGELFFGEGSRLTVL.

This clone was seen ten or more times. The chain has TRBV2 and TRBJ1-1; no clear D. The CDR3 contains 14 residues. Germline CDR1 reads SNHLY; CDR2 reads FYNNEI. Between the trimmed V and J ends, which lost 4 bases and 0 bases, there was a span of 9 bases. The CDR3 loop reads CASSGVLMNTEAFF. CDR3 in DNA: TGTGCCAGCAGTGGGGTCTTAATGAACACTGAAGCTTTCTTT.

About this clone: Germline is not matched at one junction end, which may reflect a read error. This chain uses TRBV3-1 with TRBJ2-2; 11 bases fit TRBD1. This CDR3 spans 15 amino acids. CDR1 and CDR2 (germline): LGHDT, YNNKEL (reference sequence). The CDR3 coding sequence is TGTGCCAGTAGCCCGGGACAGGGGGAGGTCGGGAAGCTGTTTTTT. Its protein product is CASSPGQGEVGKLFF.

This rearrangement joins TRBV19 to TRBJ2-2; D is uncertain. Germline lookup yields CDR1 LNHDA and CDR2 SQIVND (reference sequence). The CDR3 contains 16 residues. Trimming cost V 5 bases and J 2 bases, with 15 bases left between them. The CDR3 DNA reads TGTGCCAGTAGTTCGGTGCCAGGATGCAACACCGGGGAGCTGTTTTTT. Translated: CASSSVPGCNTGELFF.

In nucleotides, the CDR3 is TGTGCCAGCAGTGGTCCACAGGAAGGGTGGGAGGGCTACACCTTC. This translates into CASSGPQEGWEGYTF. This chain links TRBV6-1 with TRBJ1-2; the D gene is possibly TRBD1 (5 bases). Germline V gives CDR1 MNHNS, CDR2 SASEGT. Trimming stripped 4 bases from V and 8 bases from J, with 20 bases between. CDR3 length: 15 amino acids.

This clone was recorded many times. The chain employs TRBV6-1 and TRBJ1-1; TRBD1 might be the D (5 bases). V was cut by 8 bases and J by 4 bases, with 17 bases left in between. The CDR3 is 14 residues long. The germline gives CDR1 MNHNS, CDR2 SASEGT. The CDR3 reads CASCGRGWSTEAFF. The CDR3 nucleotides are TGTGCCAGCTGTGGGAGGGGCTGGTCCACTGAAGCTTTCTTT.

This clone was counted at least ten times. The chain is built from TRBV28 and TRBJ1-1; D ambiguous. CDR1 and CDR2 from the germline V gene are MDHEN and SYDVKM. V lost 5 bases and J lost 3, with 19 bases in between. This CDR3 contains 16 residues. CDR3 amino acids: CASSLPPEGRYTEAFF. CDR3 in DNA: TGTGCCAGCAGTCTCCCTCCAGAGGGTAGGTACACTGAAGCTTTCTTT.

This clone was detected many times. The DNA for the CDR3 is TGTGCCAGCAGCCTAGGGACTAGCGTCGACTCCTACAATGAGCAGTTCTTC. Its translation is CASSLGTSVDSYNEQFF. The chain has TRBV11-1 and TRBJ2-1, with TRBD2 matching 10 bases. V lost 5 bases and J lost 0; bases outside the gene matches: 7. CDR1 and CDR2 from the germline V gene are SGHAT and FQDESV (reference sequence). The length of the CDR3 is 17 residues.

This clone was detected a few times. CDR3 DNA: TGTGCCATCAGTGAGTCTCTAGCGGTTGGTGTGGAGACCCAGTACTTC. It is translated as CAISESLAVGVETQYF. V usage is TRBV10-3 and J usage is TRBJ2-5, with 7 bases identical to TRBD2. V gave up 0 bases and J gave up 5 bases; unmatched junction bases: 9. Germline V gene sequence: CDR1 ENHRY, CDR2 SYGVKD. The CDR3 is made up of 16 amino acids.

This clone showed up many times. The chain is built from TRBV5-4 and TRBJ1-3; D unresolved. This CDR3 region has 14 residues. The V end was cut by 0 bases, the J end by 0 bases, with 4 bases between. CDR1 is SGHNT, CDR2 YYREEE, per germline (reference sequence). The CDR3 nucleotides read TGTGCCAGCAGCTTGGGGGGCTCTGGAAACACCATATATTTT. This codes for CASSLGGSGNTIYF.